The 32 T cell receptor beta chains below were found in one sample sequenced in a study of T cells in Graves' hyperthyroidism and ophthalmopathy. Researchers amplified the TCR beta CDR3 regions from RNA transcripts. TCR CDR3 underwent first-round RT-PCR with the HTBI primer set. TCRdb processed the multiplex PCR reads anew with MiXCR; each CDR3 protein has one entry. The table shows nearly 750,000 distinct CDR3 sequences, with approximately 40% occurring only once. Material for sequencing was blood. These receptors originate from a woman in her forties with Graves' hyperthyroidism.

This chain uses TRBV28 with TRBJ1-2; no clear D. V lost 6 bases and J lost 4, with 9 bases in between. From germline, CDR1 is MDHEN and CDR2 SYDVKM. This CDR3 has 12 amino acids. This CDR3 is CASREGRYGYTF. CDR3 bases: TGTGCCAGCAGGGAGGGTCGCTATGGCTACACCTTC.

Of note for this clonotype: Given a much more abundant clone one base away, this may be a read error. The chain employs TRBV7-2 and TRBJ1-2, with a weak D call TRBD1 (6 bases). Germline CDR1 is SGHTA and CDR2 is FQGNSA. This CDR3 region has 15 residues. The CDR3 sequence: CASSLGTGTGFTHAF. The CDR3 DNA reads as TGTGCCAGCAGCTTAGGAACAGGGACGGGTTTTACTCACGCCTTC.

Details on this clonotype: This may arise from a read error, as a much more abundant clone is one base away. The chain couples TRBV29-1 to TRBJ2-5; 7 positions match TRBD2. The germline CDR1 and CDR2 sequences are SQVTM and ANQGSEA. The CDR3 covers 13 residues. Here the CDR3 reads CSVPSGVGEAQYF. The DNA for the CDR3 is TGCAGCGTTCCCAGCGGGGTAGGAGAGGCCCAGTACTTC.

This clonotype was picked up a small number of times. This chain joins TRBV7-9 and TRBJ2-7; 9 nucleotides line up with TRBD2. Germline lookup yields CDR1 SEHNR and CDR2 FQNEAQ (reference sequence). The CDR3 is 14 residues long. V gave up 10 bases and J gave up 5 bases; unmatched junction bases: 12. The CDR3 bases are TGTGCCACCTCCCCCCCTAGCGGGGAGGACGAGCAGTACTTC. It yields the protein CATSPPSGEDEQYF.

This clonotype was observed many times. The CDR3: CASSWSMGLQPQHF. DNA for the CDR3: TGTGCCAGTAGTTGGTCAATGGGACTCCAGCCCCAGCATTTT. The V call is TRBV19, the J call TRBJ1-5, with D perhaps matching TRBD1 (5 bases). CDR3 size: 14 residues. V was shortened by 5 bases and J by 7 bases, with 15 bases between the two germline ends. CDR1 is LNHDA and CDR2 is SQIVND in the germline V gene (reference sequence).

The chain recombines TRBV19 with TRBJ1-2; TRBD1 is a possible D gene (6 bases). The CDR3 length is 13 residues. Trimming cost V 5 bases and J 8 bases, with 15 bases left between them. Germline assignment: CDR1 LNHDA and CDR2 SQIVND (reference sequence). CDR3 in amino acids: CASSGQGINGYTF. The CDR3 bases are TGTGCCAGTAGTGGTCAGGGGATAAACGGCTACACCTTC.

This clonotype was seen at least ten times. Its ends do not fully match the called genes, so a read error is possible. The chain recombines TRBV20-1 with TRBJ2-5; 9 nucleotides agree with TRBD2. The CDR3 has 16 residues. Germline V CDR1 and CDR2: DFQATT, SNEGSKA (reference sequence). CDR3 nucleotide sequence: TGCAGTGCTGGAGAGCATGGTAGCGGGAGCGGAGAGACCCAGTACTTC. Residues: CSAGEHGSGSGETQYF.

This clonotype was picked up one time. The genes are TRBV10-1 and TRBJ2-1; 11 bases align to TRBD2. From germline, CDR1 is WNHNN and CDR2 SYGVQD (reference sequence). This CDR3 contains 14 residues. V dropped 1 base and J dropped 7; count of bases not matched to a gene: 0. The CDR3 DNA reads TGCGCCAGCAGTGAGTGGACTAGCGGGAATGAGCAGTTCTTC. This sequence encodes CASSEWTSGNEQFF.

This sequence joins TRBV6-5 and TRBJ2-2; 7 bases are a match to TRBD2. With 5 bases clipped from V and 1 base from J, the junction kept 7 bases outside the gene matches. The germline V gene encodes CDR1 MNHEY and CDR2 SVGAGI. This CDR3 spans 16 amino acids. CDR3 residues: CASSPKRGLNTGELFF. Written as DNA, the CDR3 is TGTGCCAGCAGTCCCAAGCGGGGACTGAACACCGGGGAGCTGTTTTTT.

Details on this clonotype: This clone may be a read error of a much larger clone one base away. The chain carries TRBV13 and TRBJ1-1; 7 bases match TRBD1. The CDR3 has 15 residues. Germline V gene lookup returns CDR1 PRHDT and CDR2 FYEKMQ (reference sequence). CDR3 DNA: TGTGCCAGCAGCCCCCAGACAGGGACGAGCACTGAACCTTTCTTT. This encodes CASSPQTGTSTEPFF.

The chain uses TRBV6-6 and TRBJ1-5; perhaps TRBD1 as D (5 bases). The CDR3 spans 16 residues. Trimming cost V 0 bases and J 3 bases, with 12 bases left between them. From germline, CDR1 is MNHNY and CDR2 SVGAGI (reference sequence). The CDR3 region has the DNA TGTGCCAGCAGTTACTCCCGCGGGGCGGTCAATCAGCCCCAGCATTTT. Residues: CASSYSRGAVNQPQHF.

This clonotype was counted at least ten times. Here the CDR3 reads CASSLGWTEAFF. CDR3 sequence (DNA): TGTGCCAGCAGCTTAGGTTGGACAGAAGCTTTCTTT. This chain connects TRBV7-2 to TRBJ1-1, with D possibly TRBD1 on 5 matching bases. Per germline, CDR1 SGHTA and CDR2 FQGNSA. This CDR3 has 12 residues. Between the trimmed V and J ends, which lost 1 base and 8 bases, there was a span of 8 bases.

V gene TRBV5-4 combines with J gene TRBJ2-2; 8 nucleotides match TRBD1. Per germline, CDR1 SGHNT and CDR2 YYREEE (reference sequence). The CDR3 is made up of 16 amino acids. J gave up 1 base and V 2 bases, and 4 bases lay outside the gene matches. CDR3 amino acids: CASSFRDRRNTGELFF. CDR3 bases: TGTGCCAGCAGCTTCCGGGACAGGAGGAACACCGGGGAGCTGTTTTTT. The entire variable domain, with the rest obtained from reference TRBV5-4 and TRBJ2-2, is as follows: ETGVTQSPTHLIKTRGQQVTLRCSSQSGHNTVSWYQQALGQGPQFIFQYYREEENGRGNFPPRFSGLQFPNYSSELNVNALELDDSALYLCASSFRDRRNTGELFFGEGSRLTVL.

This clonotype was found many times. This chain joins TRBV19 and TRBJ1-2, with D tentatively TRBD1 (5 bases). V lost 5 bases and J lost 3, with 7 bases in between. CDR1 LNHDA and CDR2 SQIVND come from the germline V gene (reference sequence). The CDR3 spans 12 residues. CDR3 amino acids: CASSQTDYGYTF. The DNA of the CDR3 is TGTGCCAGTAGTCAGACAGACTATGGCTACACCTTC.

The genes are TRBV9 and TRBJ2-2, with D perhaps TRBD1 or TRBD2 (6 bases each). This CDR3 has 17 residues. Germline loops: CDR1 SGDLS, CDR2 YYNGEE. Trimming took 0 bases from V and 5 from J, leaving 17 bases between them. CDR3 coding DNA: TGTGCCAGCAGCGTAGATTATCCGGGGGCGGGGACCGGGGAGCTGTTTTTT. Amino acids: CASSVDYPGAGTGELFF.

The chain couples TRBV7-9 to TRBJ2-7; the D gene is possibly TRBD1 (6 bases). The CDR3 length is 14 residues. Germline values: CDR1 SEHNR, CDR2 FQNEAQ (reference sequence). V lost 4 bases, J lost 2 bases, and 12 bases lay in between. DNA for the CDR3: TGTGCCAGCAGCTCGCCGGGACACCCCTACGAGCAGTACTTC. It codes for CASSSPGHPYEQYF. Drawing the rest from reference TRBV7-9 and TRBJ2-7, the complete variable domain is DTGVSQNPRHKITKRGQNVTFRCDPISEHNRLYWYRQTLGQGPEFLTYFQNEAQLEKSRLLSDRFSAERPKGSFSTLEIQRTEQGDSAMYLCASSSPGHPYEQYFGPGTRLTVT.

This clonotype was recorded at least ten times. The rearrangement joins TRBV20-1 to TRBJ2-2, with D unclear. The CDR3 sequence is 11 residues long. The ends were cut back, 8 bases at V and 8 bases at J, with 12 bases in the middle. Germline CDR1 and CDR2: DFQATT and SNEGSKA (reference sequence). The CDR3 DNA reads TGCAGTTCTGATTGGGCGGGGGAGCTGTTTTTT. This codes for CSSDWAGELFF.

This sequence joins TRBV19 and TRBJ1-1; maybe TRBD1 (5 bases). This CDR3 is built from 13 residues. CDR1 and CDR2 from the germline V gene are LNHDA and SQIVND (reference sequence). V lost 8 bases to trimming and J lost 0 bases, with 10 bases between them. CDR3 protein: CASLTGMNTEAFF. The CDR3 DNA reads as TGTGCCAGTCTAACAGGTATGAACACTGAAGCTTTCTTT.

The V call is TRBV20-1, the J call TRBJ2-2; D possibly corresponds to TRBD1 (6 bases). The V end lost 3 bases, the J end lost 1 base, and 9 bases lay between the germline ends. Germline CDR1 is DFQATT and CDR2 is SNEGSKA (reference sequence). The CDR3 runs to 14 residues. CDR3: CSARLQGNTGELFF. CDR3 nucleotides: TGCAGTGCTAGGCTACAGGGGAACACCGGGGAGCTGTTTTTT.

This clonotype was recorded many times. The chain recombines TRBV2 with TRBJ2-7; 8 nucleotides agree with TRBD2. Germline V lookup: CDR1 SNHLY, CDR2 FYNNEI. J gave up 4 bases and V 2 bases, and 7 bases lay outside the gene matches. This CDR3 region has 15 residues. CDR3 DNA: TGTGCCAGCAGTGAAATCAGCGGGAGTGGGTACGAGCAGTACTTC. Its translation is CASSEISGSGYEQYF.

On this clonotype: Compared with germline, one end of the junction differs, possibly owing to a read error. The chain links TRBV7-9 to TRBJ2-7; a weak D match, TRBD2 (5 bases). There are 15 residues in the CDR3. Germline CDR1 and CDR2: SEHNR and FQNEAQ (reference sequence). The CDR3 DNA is TGCGCCAGCGGCTTAGATGGTGGCCTAGCTGGCGAGCAGTACTTC. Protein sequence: CASGLDGGLAGEQYF.

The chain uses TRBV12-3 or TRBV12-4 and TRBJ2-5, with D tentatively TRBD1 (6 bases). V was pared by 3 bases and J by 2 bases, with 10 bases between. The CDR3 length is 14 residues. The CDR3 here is CASSFRGGQETQYF. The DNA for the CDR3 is TGTGCCAGCAGTTTTCGAGGGGGACAAGAGACCCAGTACTTC.

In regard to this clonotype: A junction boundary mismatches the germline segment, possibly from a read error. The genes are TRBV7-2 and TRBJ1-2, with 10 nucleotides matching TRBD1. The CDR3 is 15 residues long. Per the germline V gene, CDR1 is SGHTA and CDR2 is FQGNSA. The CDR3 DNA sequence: TGTGCCAGCAGTTCACCGGGACAGGGGTATAATGGCTGCACCTTC. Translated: CASSSPGQGYNGCTF.

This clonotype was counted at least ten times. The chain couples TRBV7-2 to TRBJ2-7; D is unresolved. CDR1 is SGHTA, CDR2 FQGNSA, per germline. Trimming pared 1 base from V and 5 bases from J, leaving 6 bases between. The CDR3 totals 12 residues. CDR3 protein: CASSLERHEQYF. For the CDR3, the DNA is TGTGCCAGCAGCTTAGAAAGACACGAGCAGTACTTC.

The CDR3 DNA sequence: TGTGCCAGCAGCTTAGGAGTCGTCCTTGTGGTTGAGCAGTACTTC. It encodes CASSLGVVLVVEQYF. V is TRBV7-2 and J is TRBJ2-7, with D unclear. Germline lookup yields CDR1 SGHTA and CDR2 FQGNSA. Trimming pared 1 base from V and 7 bases from J, leaving 17 bases between. This CDR3 comprises 15 residues.

CDR3 in DNA: TGTGCCAGCAGTGAAGGCGGAGGCGGGAGCAATCAGCCCCAGCATTTT. As protein: CASSEGGGGSNQPQHF. The V call is TRBV2, the J call TRBJ1-5; D not certain. The CDR3 spans 16 residues. Germline CDR1 reads SNHLY; CDR2 reads FYNNEI. V lost 1 base, J lost 1 base, and 11 bases lay in between.

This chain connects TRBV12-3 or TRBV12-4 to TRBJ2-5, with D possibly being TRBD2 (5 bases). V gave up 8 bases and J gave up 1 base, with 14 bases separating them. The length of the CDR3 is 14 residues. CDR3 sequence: CASRAGSPQETQYF. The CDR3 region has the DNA TGTGCCAGCCGCGCGGGTAGCCCCCAAGAGACCCAGTACTTC.

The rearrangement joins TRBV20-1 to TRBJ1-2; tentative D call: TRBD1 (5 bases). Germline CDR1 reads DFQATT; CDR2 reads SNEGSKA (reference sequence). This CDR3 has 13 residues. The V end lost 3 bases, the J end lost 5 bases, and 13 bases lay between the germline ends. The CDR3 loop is CSASGRDGYGYTF. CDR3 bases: TGCAGTGCTAGCGGACGGGACGGATATGGCTACACCTTC.

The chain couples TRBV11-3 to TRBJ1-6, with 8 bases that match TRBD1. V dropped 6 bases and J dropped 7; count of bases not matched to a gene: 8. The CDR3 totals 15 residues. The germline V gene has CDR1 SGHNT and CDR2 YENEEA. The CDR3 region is CASRSQDRDNSPLHF. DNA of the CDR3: TGTGCCAGCAGATCCCAGGACAGGGACAATTCACCCCTCCACTTT.

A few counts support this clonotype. The CDR3 sequence is CASSLDARRGELFF. The CDR3 nucleotides are TGCGCCAGCAGCTTGGACGCAAGGAGGGGGGAGCTGTTTTTT. The chain links TRBV5-1 to TRBJ2-2; D perhaps matches TRBD2 (5 bases). Germline V gene data show CDR1 as SGHRS and CDR2 as YFSETQ. The V gene lost 0 bases and the J gene lost 8 bases, with 11 bases spanning the gap. The CDR3 consists of 14 residues.

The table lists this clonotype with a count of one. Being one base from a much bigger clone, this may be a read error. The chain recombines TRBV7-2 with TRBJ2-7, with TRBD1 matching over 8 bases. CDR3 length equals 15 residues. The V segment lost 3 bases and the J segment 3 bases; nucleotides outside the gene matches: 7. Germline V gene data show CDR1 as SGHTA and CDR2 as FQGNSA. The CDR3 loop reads CASSFAGTGGYEQYF. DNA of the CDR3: TGTGCCAGCAGCTTCGCTGGTACAGGGGGCTACGAGCAGTACTTC.

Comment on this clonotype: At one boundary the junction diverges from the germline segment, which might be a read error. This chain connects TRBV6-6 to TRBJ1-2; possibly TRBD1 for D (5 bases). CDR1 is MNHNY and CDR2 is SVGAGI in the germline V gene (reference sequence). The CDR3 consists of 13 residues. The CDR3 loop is CASSYTGGGGYAF. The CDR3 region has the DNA TGTGCCAGCAGTTACACGGGCGGGGGAGGCTACGCCTTC.